This TCR beta chain emerged from a study of cytomegalovirus exposure and HLA in healthy donors. Turning to the study itself: An earlier analysis found 117 million unique TCR beta sequences from about 190 million T cells. Study-level points and caveats: In a later analysis, V- and J-gene trimming of beta chains associated with a DCLRE1C missense variant, replicated independently. Immune exposure information available was restricted to CMV serostatus. A later analysis found most CMV-associated TCR beta chains apparently HLA-restricted.

The CDR3 runs 15 residues. CDR1 is SSHAT and CDR2 is FNYEAQ in the germline V gene (reference sequence). Unmatched junction bases numbered 8, after V lost 5 bases and J lost 10 bases. The study ran its PCR with 60 Vbeta and 13 Jbeta primers. The protocol was immunoSEQ multiplex PCR, while the TCRdb copy is restricted to in-frame clones and leaves out a portion. This sample has roughly 200,000 clones; around 70% occur once, and the top ten carry around 2.6%. For this clone: Its antigen is still unknown.

Sequenced input: PBMCs. This sequence was found in a man aged 35-49 years in good health and CMV-seropositive. The V gene is TRBV7-7, the J gene TRBJ1-6, with 10 positions matching TRBD1. The CDR3 DNA follows: TGTGCCAGCAGCCCCCTGACAGGGGGCACGTCACCCCTCCACTTT. It codes for CASSPLTGGTSPLHF. The full variable domain, completed using reference TRBV7-7 and TRBJ1-6, is GAGVSQSPRYKVTKRGQDVTLRCDPISSHATLYWYQQALGQGPEFLTYFNYEAQPDKSGLPSDRFSAERPEGSISTLTIQRTEQRDSAMYRCASSPLTGGTSPLHFGNGTRLTVT.